These 19 T cell receptor beta chains were all obtained from the same sample, sequenced in a study of vaccination and CD4 T cells after COVID-19. Noted treatment: roughly ten-day PBMC culture with coronavirus spike peptide pools or control peptides (ViraFEST assay). One should note that the unexposed donor's CD4+ T cells were collected before the COVID-19 pandemic (2011-2018). Oncomine TCR Beta short-read sequencing was applied to DNA from cultured CD4+ T cells. Once CD4+ T cells had been cultured, genomic DNA was extracted from them. TCRdb re-derived calls from the PCR reads in MiXCR, one entry per CDR3 protein. The repertoire holds 10,000 or so distinct CDR3 sequences, roughly a third seen once, with about 20% in the top ten. No cognate antigen is known for these TCRs. The sample taken for sequencing was CD4+ T cells from blood, cultured in vitro. The source of these receptors is a human donor in good health.

This clonotype was recorded only once. V and J are TRBV5-1 and TRBJ2-3, with TRBD2 identical over 7 bases. The CDR3 is 12 amino acids. V lost 5 bases, J lost 6 bases, and 3 bases stayed unmatched. Per germline, CDR1 SGHRS and CDR2 YFSETQ. The CDR3 sequence is CASRREADTQYF. As DNA, the CDR3 is TGCGCCAGCAGACGGGAGGCGGATACGCAGTATTTT.

This clonotype is medium-sized. The chain joins TRBV7-2 to TRBJ1-1; D is uncertain. CDR3 size: 15 residues. Trimming removed 2 bases from V and 5 bases from J, with 15 bases in between. Germline-derived CDR1 and CDR2 are SGHTA and FQGNSA. The CDR3 spells CASSLLPPTGTEAFF. The CDR3, as DNA: TGTGCCAGCAGCTTACTCCCCCCGACTGGGACTGAAGCTTTCTTT.

This chain joins TRBV6-1 and TRBJ2-3, with D perhaps matching TRBD1 (6 bases). V was shortened by 7 bases and J by 0 bases, with 17 bases between the two germline ends. This CDR3 has 16 residues. CDR1 is MNHNS, CDR2 SASEGT, per germline. CDR3 in amino acids: CASTIVAGVSTDTQYF. CDR3 in DNA: TGTGCCAGCACCATCGTGGCAGGGGTTAGCACAGATACGCAGTATTTT.

This chain connects TRBV14 to TRBJ2-1; 9 positions match TRBD1. CDR3 length: 16 residues. V was clipped by 6 bases and J by 0 bases; unmatched bases: 6. CDR1 and CDR2 (germline): SGHDN, FVKESK. In nucleotides, the CDR3 is TGTGCCAGCAGTCAGACAGGGGGAAGCTCCTACAATGAGCAGTTCTTC. Protein sequence: CASSQTGGSSYNEQFF. The full variable domain, in which reference TRBV14 and TRBJ2-1 provide the parts outside the CDR3, is EAGVTQFPSHSVIEKGQTVTLRCDPISGHDNLYWYRRVMGKEIKFLLHFVKESKQDESGMPNNRFLAERTGGTYSTLKVQPAELEDSGVYFCASSQTGGSSYNEQFFGPGTRLTVL.

This clonotype was observed a handful of times. The V call is TRBV7-6, the J call TRBJ1-1; 8 bases match TRBD1. The CDR3 totals 15 residues. Germline V gene lookup returns CDR1 SGHVS and CDR2 FNYEAQ. Trimming removed 1 base from V and 2 bases from J; junction bases left unmatched: 3. CDR3 coding DNA: TGTGCCAGCAGCTTAGTTGACAGGGGCAACACTGAAGCTTTCTTT. Its protein is CASSLVDRGNTEAFF.

This clonotype was counted a single time. The chain carries TRBV6-2 or TRBV6-3 and TRBJ1-3, with a tentative D call TRBD1 (5 bases). The V and J ends lost 7 bases and 3 bases respectively, with 13 bases between them. The CDR3 length is 14 residues. Germline V gene sequence: CDR1 MNHEY, CDR2 SVGEGT. CDR3 amino acids: CASTPGGGGNTIYF. The CDR3 coding sequence is TGTGCCAGCACCCCGGGGGGGGGTGGAAACACCATATATTTT.

This clonotype was counted between two and nine times. This chain uses TRBV29-1 with TRBJ2-3; 9 bases agree with TRBD1. Germline V gives CDR1 SQVTM, CDR2 ANQGSEA. There are 12 residues in the CDR3. V trimming: 6 bases; J trimming: 4 bases; junction bases outside the gene matches: 2. The CDR3 coding sequence is TGCAGCGTGGGACAGGGTGCAGATACGCAGTATTTT. Translated, it gives CSVGQGADTQYF.

DNA of the CDR3: TGTGCCAGCAGTGCCGGGACAGGGAATGGCTACACCTTC. This sequence encodes CASSAGTGNGYTF. The chain employs TRBV28 and TRBJ1-2, with 9 nucleotides matching TRBD1. The CDR3 extends over 13 amino acids. V gave up 5 bases and J gave up 6 bases; unmatched junction bases: 4. Germline values: CDR1 MDHEN, CDR2 SYDVKM.

This clonotype was detected a few times. This chain joins TRBV7-9 and TRBJ2-7; D possibly corresponds to TRBD1 (6 bases). This CDR3 has 14 residues. The V and J ends lost 5 bases and 5 bases respectively, with 16 bases between them. Per germline, CDR1 SEHNR and CDR2 FQNEAQ (reference sequence). CDR3 sequence: CASSDRAGVNEQYF. CDR3 coding DNA: TGTGCCAGCAGCGACCGGGCAGGGGTCAACGAGCAGTACTTC.

This chain connects TRBV7-2 to TRBJ2-1, with 10 positions matching TRBD2. Germline V CDR1 and CDR2: SGHTA, FQGNSA. This CDR3 has 15 amino acids. The V and J ends lost 5 bases and 8 bases, in that order; junction bases with no gene match: 9. The CDR3 reads CASSPHSGRSHEQFF. Here the CDR3 DNA reads TGTGCCAGCAGCCCCCATAGCGGGAGGTCCCATGAGCAGTTCTTC.

This clonotype occurred a few times. V gene TRBV20-1 combines with J gene TRBJ2-3; D gene ambiguous. The germline V and J ends were trimmed by 0 bases and 4 bases, with 11 bases remaining between them. The CDR3 consists of 14 residues. Germline V gives CDR1 DFQATT, CDR2 SNEGSKA (reference sequence). The CDR3 is CSARDASKADTQYF. The CDR3 nucleotides are TGCAGTGCTAGAGACGCATCCAAGGCAGATACGCAGTATTTT.

This clonotype was observed a few times. CDR3 protein: CASSLGDRPNTEAFF. In DNA, the CDR3 is TGTGCCAGCAGCTTGGGGGACAGACCGAACACTGAAGCTTTCTTT. This chain links TRBV5-4 with TRBJ1-1; 7 nucleotides agree with TRBD1. This CDR3 has 15 amino acids. Germline CDR1 SGHNT, CDR2 YYREEE (reference sequence). The V segment lost 0 bases and the J segment 1 base; nucleotides outside the gene matches: 3.

This clonotype was observed a handful of times. This CDR3 is CAWRPGAGPGYGYTF. In DNA form, the CDR3 reads TGTGCCTGGAGGCCCGGTGCGGGCCCGGGCTATGGCTACACCTTC. The V gene is TRBV30, the J gene TRBJ1-2, with unresolved D. Germline V CDR1 and CDR2: GTSNPN, SVGIG (reference sequence). With 3 bases removed from V and 4 bases from J, the gap between germline ends came to 18 bases. The CDR3 contains 15 residues.

This clonotype is categorized as medium-sized. V is TRBV24-1 and J is TRBJ2-5; 10 bases are a match to TRBD2. The V gene's germline CDR1 is KGHDR and CDR2 SFDVKD. The CDR3 length is 15 residues. V shed 9 bases, J shed 5 bases, and the junction held 11 bases outside the gene matches. The CDR3, as DNA: TGTGCCACCGGAGTCCCTAGCGGGAGTTCTGAGACCCAGTACTTC. It encodes CATGVPSGSSETQYF.

The V call is TRBV28, the J call TRBJ1-2; 7 positions match TRBD1. CDR1 is MDHEN and CDR2 is SYDVKM in the germline V gene. The CDR3 runs 16 residues. The V and J ends lost 5 bases and 4 bases, in that order; junction bases with no gene match: 13. In nucleotides, the CDR3 is TGTGCCAGCAGTCCCCCCGGACAGGCAACTCTCTATGGCTACACCTTC. It specifies CASSPPGQATLYGYTF.

This clonotype was observed once. The chain uses TRBV18 and TRBJ1-1; D is possibly TRBD1 (6 bases). Trimming took 6 bases from V and 3 from J, leaving 11 bases between them. The germline CDR1 and CDR2 sequences are KGHSH and LQKENI. CDR3 length equals 13 residues. The CDR3 spells CASSQGGDTEAFF. CDR3 bases: TGTGCCAGCTCCCAAGGGGGGGACACTGAAGCTTTCTTT.

This clonotype turned up a few times. This chain uses TRBV20-1 with TRBJ2-7; possible D gene TRBD1, 5 bases. Germline V lookup: CDR1 DFQATT, CDR2 SNEGSKA (reference sequence). The CDR3 has 13 residues. Trimming removed 1 base at V and 2 bases at J, with 9 bases between. CDR3 amino acids: CSARGDSAYEQYF. The CDR3 coding sequence is TGCAGTGCTAGAGGAGACAGTGCCTACGAGCAGTACTTC.

The chain has TRBV20-1 and TRBJ2-1; TRBD2 matches 11 bases. Germline trimming cut 3 bases from V and 9 bases from J; bases unmatched to any gene: 10. This CDR3 spans 15 amino acids. Germline lookup yields CDR1 DFQATT and CDR2 SNEGSKA (reference sequence). The CDR3: CSARHSGRAGGEQFF. The CDR3 DNA reads as TGCAGTGCTAGGCATAGCGGGAGGGCCGGTGGTGAGCAGTTCTTC.

The chain links TRBV20-1 to TRBJ2-1; D may be TRBD2 (6 bases). Trimming took off 2 bases at V and 0 bases at J, with 8 bases between the two ends. This CDR3 spans 14 amino acids. In germline, CDR1 is DFQATT, CDR2 SNEGSKA (reference sequence). The CDR3 coding sequence is TGCAGTGCTAGATCCGGGAGCTCCTACAATGAGCAGTTCTTC. Its protein is CSARSGSSYNEQFF.